This TCR beta chain was sequenced in a study of T cell clonotyping in hematopoietic cell transplantation. Overall study findings and caveats: Without cell sorting, CD4 versus CD8 contributions remain unresolved.

Data came from immunoSEQ multiplex PCR; TCRdb stores just in-frame clones and leaves some out. The sample consists of about 9,000 clones, around 85% of them appearing once. About this clone: The antigen is not known.

Germline trimming cut 0 bases from V and 4 bases from J; bases unmatched to any gene: 13. The CDR3 is made up of 18 amino acids. Looked up from germline, CDR1 is MNHEY and CDR2 is SMNVEV (reference sequence). This clonotype was obtained from a human patient who had an allogeneic stem cell transplant, so the T cells may come from the graft donor. The donor label of this sample is uncertain. Some clones in this sample may be carry-over from other donors' samples. V is TRBV27 and J is TRBJ1-2; 8 bases align to TRBD1. Sequences were derived from PBMCs, sampled 180 days after allogeneic stem cell transplant. The CDR3 DNA follows: TGTGCCAGCAGTTTATCGGGAGACAGGGGTTCTTCTTCCTATGGCTACACCTTC. Translation gives CASSLSGDRGSSSYGYTF.